The 3 T cell receptor beta chains below come from one sample, sequenced in a study of blood T cell repertoires in COVID-19. Clones were read by immunoSEQ multiplex PCR, and TCRdb kept only the in-frame ones, dropping some. Among some 300,000 clones listed, roughly 90% were seen once. Sequenced: PBMCs or T cells enriched from blood (not recorded which). The receptors were sampled from a woman in her thirties or forties who had recovered from COVID-19.

This sequence joins TRBV9 and TRBJ2-2; the D gene is possibly TRBD2 (5 bases). The CDR3 runs 14 residues. The germline CDR1 and CDR2 sequences are SGDLS and YYNGEE. Deletions cut 4 bases from V and 7 bases from J, with 14 bases between. CDR3 sequence reads: CASSPMAGVGELFF. CDR3 coding DNA: TGTGCCAGCAGCCCAATGGCGGGCGTCGGGGAGCTGTTTTTT.

This chain links TRBV7-9 with TRBJ2-2, with D maybe TRBD2 (5 bases). CDR3 length equals 14 residues. Trimming left V 9 bases short and J 2 bases short, with 13 bases between. The germline gives CDR1 SEHNR, CDR2 FQNEAQ (reference sequence). DNA for the CDR3: TGTGCCAGTAAGACTACCCCAAACACCGGGGAGCTGTTTTTT. It is translated as CASKTTPNTGELFF.

The rearrangement links TRBV5-5 to TRBJ2-3; TRBD2 might be the D (5 bases). The CDR3 extends over 15 amino acids. Trimming left V 4 bases short and J 0 bases short, with 12 bases between. Germline assignment: CDR1 SGHKS and CDR2 YYEKEE (reference sequence). The CDR3: CASSRGASSTDTQYF. The CDR3 DNA sequence: TGTGCCAGCAGCCGGGGAGCGTCTAGCACAGATACGCAGTATTTT.